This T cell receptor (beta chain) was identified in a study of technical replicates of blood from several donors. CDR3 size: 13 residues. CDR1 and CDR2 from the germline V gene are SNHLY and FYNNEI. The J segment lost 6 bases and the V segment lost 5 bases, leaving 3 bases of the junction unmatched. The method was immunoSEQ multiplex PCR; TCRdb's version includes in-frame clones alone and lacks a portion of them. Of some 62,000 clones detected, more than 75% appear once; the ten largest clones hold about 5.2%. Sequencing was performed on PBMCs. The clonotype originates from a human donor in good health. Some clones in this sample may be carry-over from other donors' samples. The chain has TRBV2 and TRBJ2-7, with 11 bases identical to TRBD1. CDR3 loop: CASSRDRGSEQYF. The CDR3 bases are TGTGCCAGCAGTCGGGACAGGGGGAGCGAGCAGTACTTC. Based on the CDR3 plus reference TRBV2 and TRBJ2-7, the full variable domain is EPEVTQTPSHQVTQMGQEVILRCVPISNHLYFYWYRQILGQKVEFLVSFYNNEISEKSEIFDDQFSVERPDGSNFTLKIRSTKLEDSAMYFCASSRDRGSEQYFGPGTRLTVT.